This TCR beta chain stems from a study of preoperative IRX-2 immunotherapy in early breast cancer. Trimming left V 1 base short and J 4 bases short, with 12 bases between. Germline lookup yields CDR1 SGHRS and CDR2 YFSETQ. This CDR3 is 16 amino acids long. TCRdb keeps only in-frame clones here, not all; method: immunoSEQ multiplex PCR. The table lists around 28,000 clones, 78% of them singletons, with about 2.4% in the top ten. This clone is a singleton in its sample. Documented treatment: preoperative locoregional IRX-2 cytokine immunotherapy. This phase Ib study tested locoregional IRX-2 cytokine immunotherapy given before surgery.

This sequence originates from a human donor with breast cancer. This chain connects TRBV5-1 to TRBJ1-6, with D maybe TRBD1 (5 bases). This material consisted of lymph node tissue, taken before IRX-2 immunotherapy. The DNA of the CDR3 is TGCGCCAGCAGCTTGACCGGGGCCGATTATAATTCACCCCTCCACTTT. Encoded protein: CASSLTGADYNSPLHF.